These 16 T cell receptor beta chains share one sample of origin, sequenced in a study of shared clonotypes between healthy human individuals. Sequencing was performed with immunoSEQ multiplex PCR; in TCRdb, only in-frame clones are kept and a portion is missing. The data show about 96,000 clones, less than 60% seen once. Sequencing input: PBMCs. The origin of the receptors is a woman aged 40 to 50 in good health. Some clones in this sample may be carry-over from other donors' samples.

The chain uses TRBV6-8 and TRBJ1-5; no clear D gene. This CDR3 spans 11 amino acids. The V and J ends lost 4 bases and 7 bases respectively, with 5 bases between them. The germline gives CDR1 MNHGY, CDR2 SAAAGT. The CDR3 spells CASSSEQPQHF. The CDR3, as DNA: TGTGCCAGCAGTTCGGAGCAGCCCCAGCATTTT.

The rearrangement joins TRBV4-2 to TRBJ1-1; unclear D gene. Between the trimmed V and J ends, which lost 4 bases and 0 bases, there was a span of 9 bases. Germline V gene sequence: CDR1 LGHNA, CDR2 YNFKEQ. The CDR3 spans 14 residues. In DNA form, the CDR3 reads TGTGCCAGCAGCCGGGCGGGGATGAACACTGAAGCTTTCTTT. This encodes CASSRAGMNTEAFF.

V is TRBV29-1 and J is TRBJ1-2; 10 bases align to TRBD1. The length of the CDR3 is 15 residues. The germline V gene has CDR1 SQVTM and CDR2 ANQGSEA. Unmatched junction bases numbered 13, after V lost 7 bases and J lost 5 bases. The CDR3 DNA reads TGCAGCGGACTCACTTCTGGACAGGGGGGGTATGGCTACACCTTC. Encoded protein: CSGLTSGQGGYGYTF.

In its sample, this clone was seen many times. This chain connects TRBV15 to TRBJ2-2, with TRBD1 as a possible D gene (6 bases). V was shortened by 2 bases and J by 0 bases, with 10 bases between the two germline ends. Germline CDR1 LNHNV, CDR2 YYDKDF (reference sequence). This CDR3 region has 16 residues. As DNA, the CDR3 is TGTGCCACCAGCAGATCAGGGGCAGCGAACACCGGGGAGCTGTTTTTT. Protein product: CATSRSGAANTGELFF. Combining the CDR3 with reference TRBV15 and TRBJ2-2 gives the whole variable domain DAMVIQNPRYQVTQFGKPVTLSCSQTLNHNVMYWYQQKSSQAPKLLFHYYDKDFNNEADTPDNFQSRRPNTSFCFLDIRSPGLGDTAMYLCATSRSGAANTGELFFGEGSRLTVL.

The chain is built from TRBV30 and TRBJ2-7, with 11 bases fitting TRBD2. This CDR3 is built from 13 residues. CDR1 is GTSNPN and CDR2 is SVGIG in the germline V gene (reference sequence). The V segment lost 4 bases and the J segment 1 base; nucleotides outside the gene matches: 0. CDR3 residues: CAWTSGRSYEQYF. CDR3 DNA: TGTGCCTGGACTAGCGGGAGGTCCTACGAGCAGTACTTC.

The V and J genes are TRBV5-1 and TRBJ2-7; no definite D call. Trimming removed 7 bases from V and 4 bases from J, with 15 bases in between. The CDR3 has 13 amino acids. Germline V gene lookup returns CDR1 SGHRS and CDR2 YFSETQ. In DNA, the CDR3 is TGCGCCAGCCGCCGCGACTTGGAATACGAGCAGTACTTC. Translated: CASRRDLEYEQYF.

The chain employs TRBV29-1 and TRBJ1-5; D is uncertain. From germline, CDR1 is SQVTM and CDR2 ANQGSEA. V was pared by 4 bases and J by 0 bases, with 10 bases between. The CDR3 runs to 14 residues. The chain's CDR3 is CSVAFGNSNQPQHF. CDR3 nucleotide sequence: TGCAGCGTTGCCTTCGGGAATAGCAATCAGCCCCAGCATTTT. Using reference TRBV29-1 and TRBJ1-5 for the parts outside the CDR3, the full variable domain is SAVISQKPSRDICQRGTSLTIQCQVDSQVTMMFWYRQQPGQSLTLIATANQGSEATYESGFVIDKFPISRPNLTFSTLTVSNMSPEDSSIYLCSVAFGNSNQPQHFGDGTRLSIL.

The chain recombines TRBV25-1 with TRBJ1-2, with unresolved D. The germline V and J ends were trimmed by 4 bases and 0 bases, with 6 bases remaining between them. CDR1 is MGHDK and CDR2 is SYGVNS in the germline V gene. This CDR3 is built from 13 residues. The CDR3 is CASSGLANYGYTF. For the CDR3, the DNA is TGTGCCAGCAGTGGTTTGGCTAACTATGGCTACACCTTC.

V usage is TRBV9 and J usage is TRBJ2-1, with D unclear. The V gene lost 4 bases and the J gene lost 1 base, with 15 bases spanning the gap. The germline CDR1 and CDR2 sequences are SGDLS and YYNGEE. The CDR3 length is 16 residues. CDR3 in DNA: TGTGCCAGCAGCCCAACATCAGTAGGGTCCTACAATGAGCAGTTCTTC. This gives the protein CASSPTSVGSYNEQFF. Variable domain in full (rest from reference TRBV9 and TRBJ2-1): DSGVTQTPKHLITATGQRVTLRCSPRSGDLSVYWYQQSLDQGLQFLIQYYNGEERAKGNILERFSAQQFPDLHSELNLSSLELGDSALYFCASSPTSVGSYNEQFFGPGTRLTVL.

This sequence joins TRBV30 and TRBJ2-7; the match to TRBD2 covers 14 bases. Germline-derived CDR1 and CDR2 are GTSNPN and SVGIG (reference sequence). V trimming: 3 bases; J trimming: 6 bases; junction bases outside the gene matches: 16. The CDR3 has 18 residues. DNA of the CDR3: TGTGCCTGGAGCCTTAGGGGACTAGCGGGAGCCCCCCTGGGCGAGCAGTACTTC. Its protein product is CAWSLRGLAGAPLGEQYF.

This clone appeared many times. The chain links TRBV7-6 to TRBJ2-5; 10 bases fit TRBD2. V dropped 6 bases and J dropped 2; count of bases not matched to a gene: 9. The CDR3 loop spans 16 amino acids. Germline V gene sequence: CDR1 SGHVS, CDR2 FNYEAQ. CDR3 in DNA: TGTGCCAGCAGGCCCGGGACTAGCGCCTTTCAAGAGACCCAGTACTTC. This gives the protein CASRPGTSAFQETQYF.

V usage is TRBV5-1 and J usage is TRBJ2-3; 9 positions agree with TRBD2. V lost 4 bases and J lost 5; bases outside the gene matches: 5. The CDR3 is 14 residues long. Germline CDR1 SGHRS, CDR2 YFSETQ. The CDR3 protein is CASSVSGRVDTQYF. The CDR3 coding sequence is TGCGCCAGCAGCGTTAGCGGGAGAGTAGATACGCAGTATTTT.

The CDR3 loop reads CASSQDAGLGNQPQHF. CDR3 in DNA: TGCGCCAGCAGCCAGGATGCGGGACTCGGCAATCAGCCCCAGCATTTT. The chain couples TRBV4-3 to TRBJ1-5; D might be TRBD1 (5 bases). Trimming shortened V by 3 bases and J by 2 bases, and 14 bases separated the two germline ends. The CDR3 contains 16 residues. Germline V lookup: CDR1 LGHNA, CDR2 YSLEER.

There are many counts of this clone. The chain joins TRBV29-1 to TRBJ2-1, with D perhaps TRBD1 or TRBD2 (5 bases each). The germline gives CDR1 SQVTM, CDR2 ANQGSEA. The germline V and J ends were trimmed by 8 bases and 4 bases, with 12 bases remaining between them. CDR3 size: 12 residues. DNA for the CDR3: TGCAGCTGGGGGATTTCGTACAATGAGCAGTTCTTC. Translating gives CSWGISYNEQFF.

V gene TRBV5-1 combines with J gene TRBJ2-1, with D possibly being TRBD2 (6 bases). Trimming shortened V by 1 base and J by 1 base, and 9 bases separated the two germline ends. In germline, CDR1 is SGHRS, CDR2 YFSETQ. This CDR3 is built from 15 residues. The CDR3 DNA reads TGCGCCAGCAGCTTGTTCGGGAGTTCCTACAATGAGCAGTTCTTC. Residues: CASSLFGSSYNEQFF.

CDR3 nucleotides: TGTGCCTGGAGTTATCCGCTCGTTAACTATGGCTACACCTTC. This gives the protein CAWSYPLVNYGYTF. This sequence joins TRBV30 and TRBJ1-2, with unresolved D. This CDR3 has 14 residues. The V end was cut by 2 bases, the J end by 1 base, with 11 bases between. Germline V gives CDR1 GTSNPN, CDR2 SVGIG (reference sequence).